This TCR beta chain came from a study of T cell responses to AZD1222 COVID-19 vaccine. Looking at the study overall: Pooling was applied to second doses at about 4 or about 12 weeks.

The study, taken as a whole, reports: Sampled repertoires all dated from after the peak T cell response.

The CDR3 is 13 amino acids. Germline CDR1 MDHEN, CDR2 SYDVKM. With 10 bases clipped from V and 1 base from J, the junction kept 6 bases outside the gene matches. TCRdb's copy holds only in-frame clones and misses some; the assay was immunoSEQ multiplex PCR. The table shows around 78,000 clones, with roughly 84% occurring only once. On this clone itself: Its matching antigen is unknown.

Sequences were derived from peripheral blood, sampled on day 0 of AZD1222 vaccination. This chain uses TRBV28 with TRBJ2-7; 8 bases fit TRBD1. This clonotype was sampled from an adult in good health. This CDR3 reads CATKTGVSYEQYF. The CDR3 DNA sequence: TGTGCCACCAAGACAGGGGTTTCCTACGAGCAGTACTTC. Full variable domain (outside the CDR3, taken from reference TRBV28 and TRBJ2-7): DVKVTQSSRYLVKRTGEKVFLECVQDMDHENMFWYRQDPGLGLRLIYFSYDVKMKEKGDIPEGYSVSREKKERFSLILESASTNQTSMYLCATKTGVSYEQYFGPGTRLTVT.